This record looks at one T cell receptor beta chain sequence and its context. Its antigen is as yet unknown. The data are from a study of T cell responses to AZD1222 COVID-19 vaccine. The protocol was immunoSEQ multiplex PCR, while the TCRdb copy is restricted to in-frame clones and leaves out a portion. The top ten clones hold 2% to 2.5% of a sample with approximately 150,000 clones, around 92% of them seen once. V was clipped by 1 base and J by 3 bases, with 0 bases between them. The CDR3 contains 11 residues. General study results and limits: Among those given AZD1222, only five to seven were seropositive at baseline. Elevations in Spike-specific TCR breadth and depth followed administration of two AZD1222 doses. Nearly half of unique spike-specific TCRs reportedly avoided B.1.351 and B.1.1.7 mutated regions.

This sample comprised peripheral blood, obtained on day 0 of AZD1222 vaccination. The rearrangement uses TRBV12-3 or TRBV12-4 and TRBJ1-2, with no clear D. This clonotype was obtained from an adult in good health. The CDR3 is CASSLDYGYTF. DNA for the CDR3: TGTGCCAGCAGTTTAGACTATGGCTACACCTTC.